The 20 T cell receptor beta chains in this list originate from one sample, sequenced in a study of blood T cell repertoires in COVID-19. Clones were read by immunoSEQ multiplex PCR, and TCRdb kept only the in-frame ones, dropping some. The table includes about half a million clones, approximately 85% detected once. What was sequenced was peripheral blood. The receptor source for this set is a human donor in a cohort sampled during active COVID-19.

The genes are TRBV27 and TRBJ2-7, with TRBD1 matching 7 bases. The CDR3 totals 15 residues. V shed 5 bases, J shed 0 bases, and the junction held 7 bases outside the gene matches. The germline CDR1 and CDR2 sequences are MNHEY and SMNVEV (reference sequence). The CDR3 coding sequence is TGTGCCAGCAGTCCATCGACAGGGTACTCCTACGAGCAGTACTTC. Translated, it gives CASSPSTGYSYEQYF.

This chain links TRBV11-2 with TRBJ2-7; 7 nucleotides agree with TRBD1. V lost 5 bases to trimming and J lost 6 bases; unmatched junction nucleotides: 10. The germline V gene encodes CDR1 SGHAT and CDR2 FQNNGV. CDR3 length: 14 residues. The CDR3 DNA reads as TGTGCCAGCAGCGGGGACAGCTTAAGGGGCGAGCAGTACTTC. Translated, it gives CASSGDSLRGEQYF.

This chain links TRBV30 with TRBJ2-7; D perhaps matches TRBD1 (5 bases). Trimming left V 5 bases short and J 3 bases short, with 17 bases between. This CDR3 region has 14 residues. Germline CDR1 and CDR2: GTSNPN and SVGIG (reference sequence). In DNA form, the CDR3 reads TGTGCCTGGGGGGCCGACTCCCGCGGCTACGAGCAGTACTTC. It translates to CAWGADSRGYEQYF. Drawing the rest from reference TRBV30 and TRBJ2-7, the complete variable domain is SQTIHQWPATLVQPVGSPLSLECTVEGTSNPNLYWYRQAAGRGLQLLFYSVGIGQISSEVPQNLSASRPQDRQFILSSKKLLLSDSGFYLCAWGADSRGYEQYFGPGTRLTVT.

The gene calls are TRBV29-1 and TRBJ1-5; 10 bases align to TRBD1. Germline values: CDR1 SQVTM, CDR2 ANQGSEA. The length of the CDR3 is 13 residues. With V trimmed by 4 bases and J by 5 bases, 2 bases remained unmatched. CDR3 nucleotides: TGCAGCGTTGCGACAGGGGGCGATCAGCCCCAGCATTTT. This sequence encodes CSVATGGDQPQHF.

The count of this clone is one. The chain joins TRBV7-3 to TRBJ2-3; 7 nucleotides line up with TRBD2. The CDR3 contains 17 residues. The V gene end was trimmed by 4 bases and the J gene end by 5 bases; junction bases not matched to a gene: 15. CDR1 is SGHTA, CDR2 FQGTGA, per germline. This CDR3 reads CASSSLRGGRLGDTQYF. The CDR3 coding sequence is TGTGCCAGCAGCTCGCTCCGAGGCGGGAGACTGGGAGATACGCAGTATTTT.

This clone came up once. V and J are TRBV7-2 and TRBJ1-2; D remains ambiguous. This CDR3 is 17 amino acids long. The germline gives CDR1 SGHTA, CDR2 FQGNSA. The V end lost 0 bases, the J end lost 4 bases, and 18 bases lay between the germline ends. For the CDR3, the DNA is TGTGCCAGCAGCTTAGCTGACATCCCAAATCCTCTCTATGGCTACACCTTC. Amino acids: CASSLADIPNPLYGYTF.

The chain employs TRBV3-1 (or the pseudogene TRBV3-2) and TRBJ1-4, with 7 bases aligning to TRBD1. The trim removed 4 bases at V and 4 bases at J, leaving 6 bases unmatched. The germline V gene encodes CDR1 LGHDT and CDR2 YNNKEL (reference sequence). The length of the CDR3 is 15 residues. CDR3 loop: CASSPPGGGNEKLFF. Written as DNA, the CDR3 is TGTGCCAGCAGCCCCCCAGGGGGTGGTAATGAAAAACTGTTTTTT.

The chain is built from TRBV5-1 and TRBJ2-4, with 7 bases that match TRBD1. Germline loops: CDR1 SGHRS, CDR2 YFSETQ. The CDR3 is 16 residues long. V was clipped by 4 bases and J by 0 bases; unmatched bases: 7. The CDR3: CASSLPQGTAKNIQYF. The CDR3 DNA is TGCGCCAGCAGCCTGCCACAGGGGACAGCCAAAAACATTCAGTACTTC.

This clone was counted a few times. V is TRBV7-3 and J is TRBJ1-2; TRBD1 matches 8 bases. The germline V gene has CDR1 SGHTA and CDR2 FQGTGA. V shed 6 bases and J 3 bases; nucleotides not matched to a gene: 6. The CDR3 has 14 amino acids. The CDR3 spells CASRPSTGDYGYTF. DNA of the CDR3: TGTGCCAGCAGGCCGTCGACAGGGGACTATGGCTACACCTTC.

The CDR3 is CASSPDRANEKLFF. The CDR3 DNA follows: TGTGCCAGCAGTCCGGACAGGGCTAATGAAAAACTGTTTTTT. The chain employs TRBV2 and TRBJ1-4; 8 nucleotides line up with TRBD1. This CDR3 contains 14 residues. Per the germline V gene, CDR1 is SNHLY and CDR2 is FYNNEI. With V trimmed by 5 bases and J by 3 bases, 2 bases remained unmatched. The full variable domain, in which reference TRBV2 and TRBJ1-4 provide the parts outside the CDR3, is EPEVTQTPSHQVTQMGQEVILRCVPISNHLYFYWYRQILGQKVEFLVSFYNNEISEKSEIFDDQFSVERPDGSNFTLKIRSTKLEDSAMYFCASSPDRANEKLFFGSGTQLSVL.

This chain connects TRBV30 to TRBJ1-2; 7 nucleotides line up with TRBD1. CDR3 length: 13 amino acids. The V segment lost 8 bases and the J segment 3 bases; nucleotides outside the gene matches: 9. Germline V gives CDR1 GTSNPN, CDR2 SVGIG (reference sequence). CDR3 DNA: TGTGCCGGAAAGGGGGCCGGGCACTATGGCTACACCTTC. This sequence encodes CAGKGAGHYGYTF. The complete variable domain, with remaining parts taken from reference TRBV30 and TRBJ1-2, reads SQTIHQWPATLVQPVGSPLSLECTVEGTSNPNLYWYRQAAGRGLQLLFYSVGIGQISSEVPQNLSASRPQDRQFILSSKKLLLSDSGFYLCAGKGAGHYGYTFGSGTRLTVV.

The rearrangement links TRBV6-5 to TRBJ1-1; 9 bases fit TRBD1. The CDR3 length is 15 residues. The germline gives CDR1 MNHEY, CDR2 SVGAGI. Trimming took 7 bases from V and 3 from J; bases not matched to a gene: 9. The CDR3 nucleotides are TGTGCCAGCACCCCGGTGCGACAGGGGGACACTGAAGCTTTCTTT. Its protein is CASTPVRQGDTEAFF.

The rearrangement uses TRBV2 and TRBJ1-5; 8 nucleotides match TRBD1. Trimming removed 6 bases from V and 5 bases from J; junction bases left unmatched: 15. The germline CDR1 and CDR2 sequences are SNHLY and FYNNEI. CDR3 length: 17 residues. Written as DNA, the CDR3 is TGTGCCAGCAGCATGGACAGGGCAAACTACGGGGATCAGCCCCAGCATTTT. This gives the protein CASSMDRANYGDQPQHF.

The gene calls are TRBV12-5 and TRBJ2-7, with D maybe TRBD2 (6 bases). The germline gives CDR1 LGHNT, CDR2 FRNRAP. The V end was cut by 5 bases, the J end by 5 bases, with 16 bases between. The CDR3 runs 14 residues. The CDR3 bases are TGTGCTAGTGGTGAACCGGGACTCAGGCACGAGCAGTACTTC. Translation: CASGEPGLRHEQYF. The full variable domain, its missing parts supplied by reference TRBV12-5 and TRBJ2-7, is DARVTQTPRHKVTEMGQEVTMRCQPILGHNTVFWYRQTMMQGLELLAYFRNRAPLDDSGMPKDRFSAEMPDATLATLKIQPSEPRDSAVYFCASGEPGLRHEQYFGPGTRLTVT.

This chain uses TRBV16 with TRBJ2-1, with 11 bases identical to TRBD2. Per germline, CDR1 KGHSY and CDR2 FQNENV. V gave up 7 bases and J gave up 10 bases; unmatched junction bases: 15. The CDR3 runs to 16 residues. In nucleotides, the CDR3 is TGTGCCAGCACCCCAAGTGTTAGCGGGAGGGCCCGCGAGCAGTTCTTC. As protein: CASTPSVSGRAREQFF. Filled out from reference TRBV16 and TRBJ2-1, the complete variable domain reads GEEVAQTPKHLVRGEGQKAKLYCAPIKGHSYVFWYQQVLKNEFKFLISFQNENVFDETGMPKERFSAKCLPNSPCSLEIQATKLEDSAVYFCASTPSVSGRAREQFFGPGTRLTVL.

The chain combines TRBV7-2 with TRBJ2-7; D is possibly TRBD1 (7 bases). CDR1 is SGHTA, CDR2 FQGNSA, per germline. Deletions cut 3 bases from V and 6 bases from J, with 12 bases between. This CDR3 is 13 amino acids long. Here the CDR3 reads CASSFGGTAEQYF. CDR3 nucleotide sequence: TGTGCCAGCAGCTTTGGAGGGACAGCCGAGCAGTACTTC. Variable domain in full (rest from reference TRBV7-2 and TRBJ2-7): GAGVSQSPSNKVTEKGKDVELRCDPISGHTALYWYRQSLGQGLEFLIYFQGNSAPDKSGLPSDRFSAERTGGSVSTLTIQRTQQEDSAVYLCASSFGGTAEQYFGPGTRLTVT.

The rearrangement uses TRBV27 and TRBJ1-5; D not certain. Trimming took 7 bases from V and 1 from J, leaving 17 bases between them. CDR3 length equals 16 residues. The germline V gene has CDR1 MNHEY and CDR2 SMNVEV (reference sequence). The CDR3 region is CASILKIAESNQPQHF. CDR3 sequence (DNA): TGTGCCAGCATTCTCAAAATAGCAGAGAGCAATCAGCCCCAGCATTTT.

The CDR3 loop is CASSFRRTGSVNQPQHF. The CDR3 coding sequence is TGTGCCAGCAGTTTCAGACGGACAGGGAGTGTGAATCAGCCCCAGCATTTT. This chain connects TRBV28 to TRBJ1-5; TRBD1 matches 8 bases. CDR1 is MDHEN and CDR2 is SYDVKM in the germline V gene. The CDR3 totals 17 residues. After removal of 3 bases from V and 4 bases from J, the junction contained 11 bases not matched to a gene. The full variable domain, its missing parts supplied by reference TRBV28 and TRBJ1-5, is DVKVTQSSRYLVKRTGEKVFLECVQDMDHENMFWYRQDPGLGLRLIYFSYDVKMKEKGDIPEGYSVSREKKERFSLILESASTNQTSMYLCASSFRRTGSVNQPQHFGDGTRLSIL.

This clone was seen once. The rearrangement uses TRBV28 and TRBJ1-1; D is undetermined. The CDR3 has 13 residues. V lost 3 bases and J lost 4, with 9 bases in between. Germline CDR1 and CDR2: MDHEN and SYDVKM. The DNA for the CDR3 is TGTGCCAGCAGTTTCGAGGGCGTCACTGAAGCTTTCTTT. Its translation is CASSFEGVTEAFF.

The chain is built from TRBV5-8 and TRBJ2-1; 8 bases match TRBD1. CDR1 and CDR2 (germline): SGHTS, YDEGEE. This CDR3 is 17 amino acids long. J was trimmed by 4 bases and V by 3 bases; bases with no gene match: 12. CDR3 residues: CASSSGTGNGAYNEQFF. The CDR3 DNA sequence: TGTGCCAGCAGCTCGGGGACAGGCAACGGAGCATACAATGAGCAGTTCTTC.